This is a list of T cell receptor beta chains from one sample in a study of T cells in Graves' hyperthyroidism and ophthalmopathy. Each CDR3 protein is one row after TCRdb ran MiXCR on the multiplex PCR reads. Counted here are about 640,000 distinct CDR3 sequences, 20% to 25% occurring once; the ten biggest clones make up under 35%. The source material was blood. Receptors were obtained from a young man with Graves' ophthalmopathy. Each CDR3 is given with its conserved first and last residue. D genes are given only for firm matches. Rows give clone size only sometimes, using once, few, many, or a class for an expanded clone.

cdr3_aa cdr3_nt j_call v_call clone_size d_call cdr3_length
CASSGPPRDYEQYF TGCGCCAGCAGCGGACCACCCCGCGACTACGAGCAGTACTTC TRBJ2-7 TRBV5-1 many NA 14
CASSGGLAGDTQYF TGTGCCAGCAGTGGCGGACTAGCGGGCGATACGCAGTATTTT TRBJ2-3 TRBV27 NA TRBD2 14
CSVGNGIGTEAFF TGCAGCGTTGGGAACGGGATTGGCACTGAAGCTTTCTTT TRBJ1-1 TRBV29-1 many NA 13
CASSQDGDEQYF TGCGCCAGCAGCCAAGATGGGGACGAGCAGTACTTC TRBJ2-7 TRBV4-1 few NA 12
CASSLVPDNKETQYF TGTGCCAGCAGCTTAGTTCCAGACAACAAAGAGACCCAGTACTTC TRBJ2-5 TRBV7-2 few NA 15
CASSLGTEYNEQFF TGTGCCAGCAGTTTAGGGACAGAATACAATGAGCAGTTCTTC TRBJ2-1 TRBV27 NA TRBD1 14
CASSINNRVGELFF TGTGCCAGCAGCATAAACAACAGGGTTGGGGAGCTGTTTTTT TRBJ2-2 TRBV11-2 NA NA 14
CASSLVLAGGSSGANVLTF TGCGCCAGCAGCTTGGTACTAGCGGGAGGCTCCTCTGGGGCCAACGTCCTGACTTTC TRBJ2-6 TRBV5-1 NA TRBD2 19
CSARAYTGTSYNEQFF TGCAGTGCTAGAGCATATACCGGGACTAGCTACAATGAGCAGTTCTTC TRBJ2-1 TRBV20-1 many TRBD2 16
CASSFQTGTAGREPQHF TGTGCCAGCAGTTTCCAAACTGGGACAGCGGGGCGGGAGCCCCAGCATTTT TRBJ1-5 TRBV2 many TRBD1 17
CSAHQDYEQYF TGCAGTGCTCATCAGGACTACGAGCAGTACTTC TRBJ2-7 TRBV20-1 NA NA 11
CASSLPAQAQYF TGTGCCAGCAGTCTTCCGGCCCAGGCCCAGTACTTC TRBJ2-5 TRBV2 NA NA 12
CASSAMGTPMEQFF TGTGCCAGCAGCGCCATGGGGACTCCAATGGAGCAGTTCTTC TRBJ2-1 TRBV7-9 few NA 14
CASKSRQGGVLLAKNIQYF TGTGCCAGCAAATCGAGACAGGGAGGAGTTTTACTAGCCAAAAACATTCAGTACTTC TRBJ2-4 TRBV2 few NA 19
CASSPKAVNANTGELFF TGTGCCAGCAGTCCCAAAGCGGTTAACGCGAACACCGGGGAGCTGTTTTTT TRBJ2-2 TRBV6-1 many NA 17
CASSESRSTF TGTGCCAGCAGTGAGTCTCGGAGCACCTTC TRBJ1-2 TRBV2 many NA 10
CAISDGTGTIAKNIQYF TGTGCCATCAGTGATGGGACAGGGACAATAGCCAAAAACATTCAGTACTTC TRBJ2-4 TRBV10-3 NA TRBD1 17
CASSPDDRFNQPQHF TGTGCCAGCAGCCCAGACGACAGGTTCAATCAGCCCCAGCATTTT TRBJ1-5 TRBV5-5 few NA 15
CASSLRSQGTGELFF TGCGCCAGCAGCTTAAGATCTCAGGGGACCGGGGAGCTGTTTTTT TRBJ2-2 TRBV5-1 few NA 15
CAISETGLAGKNEQFF TGTGCCATCAGTGAGACGGGACTAGCGGGAAAAAATGAGCAGTTCTTC TRBJ2-1 TRBV11-2 NA TRBD2 16
CASSSGLLNEQFF TGTGCCAGCAGCTCCGGACTCCTAAATGAGCAGTTCTTC TRBJ2-1 TRBV28 many NA 13
CASRLAGAGNEQFF TGTGCCAGCAGGCTAGCGGGAGCGGGGAATGAGCAGTTCTTC TRBJ2-1 TRBV12-3/TRBV12-4 many TRBD2 14
CASSPLVYEQYF TGTGCCAGCAGTCCGCTGGTCTACGAGCAGTACTTC TRBJ2-7 TRBV7-9 NA NA 12
CASSSTGEHPGELFF TGTGCCAGCAGCTCAACAGGGGAGCATCCCGGGGAGCTGTTTTTT TRBJ2-2 TRBV7-3 NA TRBD1 15
CSARLGWNEQFF TGCAGTGCTAGATTGGGGTGGAATGAGCAGTTCTTC TRBJ2-1 TRBV20-1 NA NA 12
CASSLTGVGYTF TGTGCCAGCAGTTTAACTGGGGTCGGCTACACCTTC TRBJ1-2 TRBV12-3/TRBV12-4 few NA 12
CSARSPSEPQHF TGCAGTGCCAGGTCACCCAGTGAGCCCCAGCATTTT TRBJ1-5 TRBV20-1 NA NA 12
CASSTLGTSNYNEQFF TGTGCCAGCAGCACCCTAGGGACATCAAATTACAATGAGCAGTTCTTC TRBJ2-1 TRBV7-9 NA NA 16
CASSLHGGVNYGYTF TGTGCCAGCAGCTTACACGGAGGAGTTAACTATGGCTACACCTTC TRBJ1-2 TRBV7-2 many NA 15
CASSQEGPLYGYTF TGCGCCAGCAGCCAAGAAGGTCCCCTCTATGGCTACACCTTC TRBJ1-2 TRBV4-1 few NA 14
CASSEENLNNEQFF TGTGCCAGCAGTGAAGAGAATCTCAACAATGAGCAGTTCTTC TRBJ2-1 TRBV6-1 NA NA 14
CASTRGERSPLHF TGTGCCAGCACCCGTGGGGAAAGATCACCCCTCCACTTT TRBJ1-6 TRBV5-6 NA NA 13
CAWNPRGGGIYEQYF TGTGCCTGGAATCCTCGGGGAGGGGGCATCTACGAGCAGTACTTC TRBJ2-7 TRBV30 few NA 15
CASSIRDRTHSPLHF TGTGCCAGTAGTATCCGGGACAGGACGCATTCACCCCTCCACTTT TRBJ1-6 TRBV19 NA TRBD1 15
CASSRGRASTGELFF TGTGCCAGCAGCCGCGGGAGGGCGAGCACCGGGGAGCTGTTTTTT TRBJ2-2 TRBV3-1 NA TRBD2 15
CASSVDTDTQYF TGTGCCAGCAGCGTAGACACAGATACGCAGTATTTT TRBJ2-3 TRBV9 few NA 12
CASSQELAGAGTGELFF TGTGCCAGCAGCCAAGAGCTAGCGGGCGCGGGGACCGGGGAGCTGTTTTTT TRBJ2-2 TRBV7-9 NA TRBD2 17
CASSYLAGVYEQYF TGTGCCAGCAGTTACCTAGCGGGAGTTTACGAGCAGTACTTC TRBJ2-7 TRBV6-5 NA TRBD2 14
CASSLGSGPRNYGYTF TGTGCCAGCAGTTTAGGATCGGGGCCCCGTAACTATGGCTACACCTTC TRBJ1-2 TRBV28 few NA 16
CAWSDPPTNLHEKLVF TGTGCCTGGAGTGACCCCCCAACGAACCTTCATGAAAAACTGGTTTTT TRBJ1-4 TRBV30 NA NA 16
CASSFSQYYEQYF TGTGCCAGCAGCTTCTCACAATACTACGAGCAGTACTTC TRBJ2-7 TRBV5-6 many NA 13